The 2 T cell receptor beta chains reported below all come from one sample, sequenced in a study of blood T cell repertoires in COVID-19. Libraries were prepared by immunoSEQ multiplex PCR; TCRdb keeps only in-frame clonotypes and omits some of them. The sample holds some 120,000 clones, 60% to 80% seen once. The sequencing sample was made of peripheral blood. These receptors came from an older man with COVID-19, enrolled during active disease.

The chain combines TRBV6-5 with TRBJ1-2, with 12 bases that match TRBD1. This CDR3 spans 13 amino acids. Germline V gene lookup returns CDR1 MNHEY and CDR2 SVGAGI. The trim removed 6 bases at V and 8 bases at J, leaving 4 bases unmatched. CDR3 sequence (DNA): TGTGCCAGCAGCGGGACAGGGGGCTTAGGCTACACCTTC. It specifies CASSGTGGLGYTF.

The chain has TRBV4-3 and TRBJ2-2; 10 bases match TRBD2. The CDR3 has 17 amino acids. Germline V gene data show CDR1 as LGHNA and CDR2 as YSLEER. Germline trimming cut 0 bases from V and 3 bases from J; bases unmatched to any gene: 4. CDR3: CASSQEASGSYTGELFF. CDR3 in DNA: TGCGCCAGCAGCCAAGAGGCTAGCGGGAGCTACACCGGGGAGCTGTTTTTT.